The source of this TCR beta chain is a study of blood T cells in healthy people across ages. Study at large: There was about one barcoded beta molecule captured by template switching per two T cells.

The use of a sample-barcoded 5' primer and a J-beta primer mix characterized a second PCR of about 6 to 11 cycles. TCRdb used MiXCR to reprocess the 5' RACE reads, holding one entry per CDR3 protein. The repertoire holds about 1.5 million distinct CDR3 sequences, with under 55% as singletons. CDR3 length equals 16 residues. Germline-derived CDR1 and CDR2 are DFQATT and SNEGSKA (reference sequence). Study-level results: Long-lived donors exceeded aged donors in naive CD4+ cells and diversity. A strong correlation between TCR beta diversity and naive T cell percentage was seen.

In the case of this clonotype: What it binds is unknown. One end of the junction is discordant with germline, which a read error may explain.

This chain links TRBV20-1 with TRBJ2-3, with a weak D call TRBD2 (5 bases). Sequencing input: blood. The clonotype comes from a woman aged 18 to 35 in good health. Here the CDR3 DNA reads TGCAGTACTAGGCCCACGGCTAAGGCAAGCACAGATACGCAGTATTTT. Amino acids: CSTRPTAKASTDTQYF.